These 28 T cell receptor beta chains originate from one sample sequenced in a study of blood T cell repertoires in COVID-19. Assay: immunoSEQ multiplex PCR; the TCRdb copy retains only in-frame clones and omits some. The sample shows 250,000 to 300,000 clones, roughly nine tenths of them seen only once. What was sequenced was peripheral blood. These receptors came from a woman aged 50 to 60 who had recovered from COVID-19.

The chain has TRBV7-3 and TRBJ2-1, with a weak D call TRBD2 (6 bases). Per germline, CDR1 SGHTA and CDR2 FQGTGA. Trimming cost V 5 bases and J 12 bases, with 26 bases left between them. This CDR3 comprises 16 residues. The CDR3, as DNA: TGTGCCAGCAGCCGCGGAGGGCGTGGGGGTACGTCTTGGCAGTTCTTC. This codes for CASSRGGRGGTSWQFF.

The rearrangement links TRBV7-2 to TRBJ2-7; D gene ambiguous. The CDR3 is 11 amino acids. CDR1 is SGHTA, CDR2 FQGNSA, per germline. V was trimmed by 5 bases and J by 0 bases, leaving 2 bases between them. CDR3 region: CASSHSYEQYF. The CDR3 region has the DNA TGTGCCAGCAGCCACTCCTACGAGCAGTACTTC. Together with reference TRBV7-2 and TRBJ2-7, the CDR3 gives the full variable domain: GAGVSQSPSNKVTEKGKDVELRCDPISGHTALYWYRQSLGQGLEFLIYFQGNSAPDKSGLPSDRFSAERTGGSVSTLTIQRTQQEDSAVYLCASSHSYEQYFGPGTRLTVT.

J is TRBJ2-7 and V is TRBV7-9; 7 nucleotides match TRBD2. Germline V gives CDR1 SEHNR, CDR2 FQNEAQ (reference sequence). This CDR3 spans 17 amino acids. V lost 5 bases and J lost 6; bases outside the gene matches: 19. CDR3 DNA sequence: TGTGCCAGCAGCCCGAGGGGTTTAGGGGAGGGCCTCCGCGAGCAGTACTTC. It encodes CASSPRGLGEGLREQYF.

This clone was counted only a few times. J is TRBJ2-7 and V is TRBV18, with 9 positions matching TRBD1. CDR3 length: 14 amino acids. Germline CDR1 reads KGHSH; CDR2 reads LQKENI. Trimming removed 2 bases from V and 5 bases from J; junction bases left unmatched: 4. The CDR3 DNA is TGTGCCAGCTCACCAAACACAGGGGGCGACGAGCAGTACTTC. Translation: CASSPNTGGDEQYF.

The CDR3 spells CASSHRGGTGGNEQYF. The DNA for the CDR3 is TGTGCCAGCAGCCACCGCGGAGGGACAGGGGGCAACGAGCAGTACTTC. J is TRBJ2-7 and V is TRBV28; 12 positions match TRBD1. The germline V gene has CDR1 MDHEN and CDR2 SYDVKM. Trimming removed 6 bases from V and 5 bases from J; junction bases left unmatched: 11. The CDR3 runs 16 residues.

The chain employs TRBV7-9 and TRBJ1-1; unclear D gene. CDR1 and CDR2 from the germline V gene are SEHNR and FQNEAQ (reference sequence). Trimming shortened V by 1 base and J by 1 base, and 10 bases separated the two germline ends. This CDR3 is built from 15 residues. CDR3 in DNA: TGTGCCAGCAGCTTAGACCCGGGGTGGAACACTGAAGCTTTCTTT. Translating gives CASSLDPGWNTEAFF.

The V and J genes are TRBV15 and TRBJ2-5; D remains ambiguous. Germline V gene data show CDR1 as LNHNV and CDR2 as YYDKDF (reference sequence). This CDR3 comprises 13 residues. Between the trimmed V and J ends, which lost 1 base and 4 bases, there was a span of 7 bases. The CDR3 coding sequence is TGTGCCACCAGCAGAGCAACGGGAGAGACCCAGTACTTC. Its protein is CATSRATGETQYF.

The chain links TRBV9 to TRBJ2-2, with D unresolved. The length of the CDR3 is 15 residues. The V and J ends lost 4 bases and 3 bases respectively, with 13 bases between them. From germline, CDR1 is SGDLS and CDR2 YYNGEE. The CDR3 DNA reads TGTGCCAGCAGCCCACGAAGCCCGGACACCGGGGAGCTGTTTTTT. Translating it yields CASSPRSPDTGELFF.

This clone has a single count. This chain connects TRBV28 to TRBJ1-5; 10 bases align to TRBD1. V was clipped by 7 bases and J by 2 bases; unmatched bases: 17. The germline gives CDR1 MDHEN, CDR2 SYDVKM. This CDR3 is built from 19 residues. In DNA form, the CDR3 reads TGTGCCAGCACCCACCCCCGGGACAGGGGTCCTAGGGGCAATCAGCCCCAGCATTTT. Its protein product is CASTHPRDRGPRGNQPQHF.

J is TRBJ1-2 and V is TRBV7-8, with D uncertain. V was trimmed by 1 base and J by 2 bases, leaving 8 bases between them. Germline CDR1 and CDR2: SGHVS and FQNEAQ. This CDR3 comprises 14 residues. CDR3 bases: TGTGCCAGCAGCTTAGAGAGAGGGAACTATGGCTACACCTTC. Translated, it gives CASSLERGNYGYTF.

This chain joins TRBV28 and TRBJ1-2, with a tentative D call TRBD1 (6 bases). There are 14 residues in the CDR3. The germline V gene encodes CDR1 MDHEN and CDR2 SYDVKM. Trimming took off 9 bases at V and 6 bases at J, with 20 bases between the two ends. CDR3 region: CASTRGGGEDGYTF. DNA of the CDR3: TGTGCCAGTACTCGAGGGGGGGGAGAGGATGGCTACACCTTC.

This clone has just a few counts. Other nucleotide sequences from this sample produce the same CDR3. J is TRBJ1-2 and V is TRBV30; TRBD1 might be the D (5 bases). The CDR3 contains 13 residues. Germline V lookup: CDR1 GTSNPN, CDR2 SVGIG (reference sequence). Trimming took 0 bases from V and 0 from J, leaving 5 bases between them. The CDR3 coding sequence is TGTGCCTGGAGTGTACAGGCTAACTATGGCTACACCTTC. This gives the protein CAWSVQANYGYTF.

This chain connects TRBV3-1 (or the pseudogene TRBV3-2) to TRBJ1-1; D is unclear. CDR1 is LGHDT and CDR2 is YNNKEL in the germline V gene (reference sequence). The CDR3 is 15 residues long. V lost 4 bases, J lost 3 bases, and 15 bases lay in between. The CDR3 region is CASSPRSDKDTEAFF. CDR3 nucleotides: TGTGCCAGCAGCCCCAGGTCGGATAAGGACACTGAAGCTTTCTTT.

The rearrangement links TRBV5-1 to TRBJ1-2; TRBD1 might be the D (6 bases). Between the trimmed V and J ends, which lost 0 bases and 4 bases, there was a span of 13 bases. Germline lookup yields CDR1 SGHRS and CDR2 YFSETQ. The CDR3 runs to 15 residues. DNA for the CDR3: TGCGCCAGCAGCTTGGATACAGGGCGGCCCTATGGCTACACCTTC. Its translation: CASSLDTGRPYGYTF.

Details on this clone: Additional DNA sequences in this sample encode the identical CDR3. This sequence joins TRBV11-2 and TRBJ1-1; D call uncertain. CDR1 is SGHAT, CDR2 FQNNGV, per germline. The CDR3 totals 14 residues. Trimming took 5 bases from V and 2 from J, leaving 12 bases between them. CDR3 sequence (DNA): TGTGCCAGCAGCCTACGGCGGGTAAACACTGAAGCTTTCTTT. Translated: CASSLRRVNTEAFF.

The CDR3 region has the DNA TGCGCCAGCAGCCAAGATAGTGGCGGCGTCGCCGACAATGAGCAGTTCTTC. Amino acids: CASSQDSGGVADNEQFF. The rearrangement joins TRBV4-3 to TRBJ2-1, with D uncertain. The germline gives CDR1 LGHNA, CDR2 YSLEER. The V gene lost 0 bases and the J gene lost 5 bases, with 17 bases spanning the gap. The CDR3 spans 17 residues.

The chain recombines TRBV5-1 with TRBJ1-1, with D perhaps matching TRBD1 (5 bases). The CDR3 spans 13 residues. Trimming stripped 2 bases from V and 5 bases from J, with 10 bases between. Germline CDR1 and CDR2: SGHRS and YFSETQ. CDR3 sequence: CASSFQGGTEAFF. The CDR3 DNA reads as TGCGCCAGCAGCTTCCAGGGTGGAACTGAAGCTTTCTTT. Based on the CDR3 plus reference TRBV5-1 and TRBJ1-1, the full variable domain is KAGVTQTPRYLIKTRGQQVTLSCSPISGHRSVSWYQQTPGQGLQFLFEYFSETQRNKGNFPGRFSGRQFSNSRSEMNVSTLELGDSALYLCASSFQGGTEAFFGQGTRLTVV.

V usage is TRBV5-8 and J usage is TRBJ1-2; D is unresolved. Germline lookup yields CDR1 SGHTS and CDR2 YDEGEE. The CDR3 spans 14 residues. Trimming removed 0 bases from V and 7 bases from J, with 13 bases in between. This CDR3 reads CASSLAAGWGGYTF. CDR3 DNA sequence: TGTGCCAGCAGCTTGGCCGCGGGGTGGGGTGGCTACACCTTC.

This clone was seen a single time. V and J are TRBV7-3 and TRBJ2-7, with a weak D call TRBD2 (5 bases). Trimming pared 0 bases from V and 9 bases from J, leaving 12 bases between. The CDR3 extends over 13 amino acids. Germline V gene lookup returns CDR1 SGHTA and CDR2 FQGTGA. CDR3 coding DNA: TGTGCCAGCAGCTTAACTGGAGAGGGTTGGCAGTACTTC. As protein: CASSLTGEGWQYF.

V gene TRBV5-1 combines with J gene TRBJ1-3; no clear D. V was clipped by 0 bases and J by 0 bases, with 7 bases between them. CDR3 size: 15 residues. Germline assignment: CDR1 SGHRS and CDR2 YFSETQ. CDR3 sequence reads: CASSLEPLSGNTIYF. CDR3 sequence (DNA): TGCGCCAGCAGCTTGGAACCACTCTCTGGAAACACCATATATTTT.

The chain links TRBV5-1 to TRBJ2-6; D is ambiguous. The CDR3 sequence is 14 residues long. Trimming removed 5 bases at V and 2 bases at J, with 8 bases between. Germline lookup yields CDR1 SGHRS and CDR2 YFSETQ. CDR3 in amino acids: CASRTSPGANVLTF. The CDR3, as DNA: TGCGCCAGCAGGACATCCCCTGGGGCCAACGTCCTGACTTTC. The full variable domain, its missing parts supplied by reference TRBV5-1 and TRBJ2-6, is KAGVTQTPRYLIKTRGQQVTLSCSPISGHRSVSWYQQTPGQGLQFLFEYFSETQRNKGNFPGRFSGRQFSNSRSEMNVSTLELGDSALYLCASRTSPGANVLTFGAGSRLTVL.

V is TRBV28 and J is TRBJ2-1; D gene uncertain. Trimming took off 6 bases at V and 4 bases at J, with 13 bases between the two ends. Germline CDR1 and CDR2: MDHEN and SYDVKM. This CDR3 comprises 14 residues. The CDR3 bases are TGTGCCAGCAGACGGAGAATATATTACAATGAGCAGTTCTTC. Its protein product is CASRRRIYYNEQFF.

This chain uses TRBV6-2 or TRBV6-3 with TRBJ1-2; D unclear. CDR1 is MNHEY, CDR2 SVGEGT, per germline. This CDR3 is 13 amino acids long. Trimming removed 3 bases at V and 5 bases at J, with 10 bases between. The CDR3 coding sequence is TGTGCCAGCAGTTATTATGAGACATATGGCTACACCTTC. This encodes CASSYYETYGYTF.

This chain uses TRBV19 with TRBJ1-1; 7 bases agree with TRBD1. Per germline, CDR1 LNHDA and CDR2 SQIVND (reference sequence). The CDR3 is made up of 14 amino acids. After removal of 4 bases from V and 0 bases from J, the junction contained 2 bases not matched to a gene. The CDR3 sequence: CASSKDRLNTEAFF. DNA of the CDR3: TGTGCCAGTAGTAAGGACAGGTTGAACACTGAAGCTTTCTTT.

The chain links TRBV11-3 to TRBJ2-5, with 10 bases matching TRBD1. CDR3 length: 16 residues. V shed 5 bases, J shed 2 bases, and the junction held 8 bases outside the gene matches. Germline loops: CDR1 SGHNT, CDR2 YENEEA. In nucleotides, the CDR3 is TGTGCCAGCAGCCAGCGATTGGACAGGGGGCAAGAGACCCAGTACTTC. Encoded protein: CASSQRLDRGQETQYF.

This clone was detected only once. The rearrangement joins TRBV7-2 to TRBJ2-7, with 7 positions matching TRBD1. The CDR3 sequence is 14 residues long. Germline CDR1 and CDR2: SGHTA and FQGNSA. V was clipped by 2 bases and J by 2 bases; unmatched bases: 3. The CDR3 protein is CASSLMTGPYEQYF. In DNA, the CDR3 is TGTGCCAGCAGCTTAATGACAGGGCCCTACGAGCAGTACTTC.

The genes are TRBV5-1 and TRBJ1-6; TRBD1 is a possible D gene (5 bases). Trimming removed 10 bases at V and 7 bases at J, with 21 bases between. This CDR3 region has 15 residues. The germline V gene has CDR1 SGHRS and CDR2 YFSETQ. CDR3 loop: CASRNGGLRNSPLHF. The CDR3 nucleotides are TGCGCCTCCCGAAACGGGGGGTTAAGGAATTCACCCCTCCACTTT.

The chain carries TRBV19 and TRBJ1-1, with D unclear. V lost 7 bases to trimming and J lost 2 bases, with 5 bases between them. Germline V gives CDR1 LNHDA, CDR2 SQIVND (reference sequence). The CDR3 runs to 11 residues. The CDR3 protein is CASTINTEAFF. As DNA, the CDR3 is TGTGCCAGTACCATTAACACTGAAGCTTTCTTT.